The 29 T cell receptor beta chains listed next were all sequenced from one sample in a study of cytomegalovirus exposure and HLA in healthy donors. The PCR contained 60 Vbeta and 13 Jbeta primers. Some clones are missing from TCRdb's copy, which holds only in-frame ones; the method was immunoSEQ multiplex PCR. This sample contains 50,000 to 70,000 clones. Sequenced: PBMCs. These receptors were taken from a male donor in good health and CMV-seronegative.

This rearrangement joins TRBV19 to TRBJ2-7; TRBD2 matches at 7 bases. Germline CDR1 LNHDA, CDR2 SQIVND (reference sequence). There are 12 residues in the CDR3. The ends lost 3 bases at V and 5 bases at J; junction bases unmatched: 1. CDR3 sequence: CASSIRGDEQYF. The CDR3 DNA follows: TGTGCCAGTAGTATCCGGGGGGACGAGCAGTACTTC.

The J gene is TRBJ1-2, the V gene TRBV6-5; a weak D match, TRBD1 (5 bases). Trimming shortened V by 2 bases and J by 4 bases, and 11 bases separated the two germline ends. Germline V gene lookup returns CDR1 MNHEY and CDR2 SVGAGI. The CDR3 is 14 residues long. CDR3 residues: CASSYKGLPYGYTF. The CDR3 nucleotides are TGTGCCAGCAGTTACAAGGGGCTCCCCTATGGCTACACCTTC.

The rearrangement links TRBV6-5 to TRBJ1-3; D remains ambiguous. Trimming removed 6 bases from V and 2 bases from J, with 14 bases in between. CDR3 size: 15 residues. CDR1 and CDR2 (germline): MNHEY, SVGAGI. The CDR3 sequence: CASSLTINTGNTIYF. In nucleotides, the CDR3 is TGTGCCAGCAGCCTCACTATAAACACTGGAAACACCATATATTTT.

The rearrangement joins TRBV7-9 to TRBJ1-2, with D maybe TRBD1 (6 bases). This CDR3 contains 16 residues. Trimming pared 4 bases from V and 4 bases from J, leaving 19 bases between. Germline-derived CDR1 and CDR2 are SEHNR and FQNEAQ (reference sequence). The CDR3 is CASSSHPDSHRYGYTF. The CDR3 nucleotides read TGTGCCAGCAGCTCCCACCCGGACAGCCACCGCTATGGCTACACCTTC.

This chain's CDR3 is CASSQDSGNEEQYF. For the CDR3, the DNA is TGCGCCAGCAGCCAAGATTCAGGGAATGAGGAGCAGTACTTC. The genes are TRBV4-3 and TRBJ2-7, with D possibly TRBD1 on 5 matching bases. This CDR3 comprises 14 residues. Germline assignment: CDR1 LGHNA and CDR2 YSLEER. V shed 0 bases and J shed 7 bases, with 13 bases lying between them.

The J gene is TRBJ2-3, the V gene TRBV18; no reliable D call. The CDR3 consists of 11 residues. Per germline, CDR1 KGHSH and CDR2 LQKENI. The germline V and J ends were trimmed by 9 bases and 5 bases, with 9 bases remaining between them. The CDR3 sequence is CARSGEDTQYF. CDR3 in DNA: TGTGCCAGATCAGGAGAAGATACGCAGTATTTT.

The chain carries TRBV5-1 and TRBJ2-3; 9 bases align to TRBD1. The CDR3 loop spans 18 amino acids. The germline V gene has CDR1 SGHRS and CDR2 YFSETQ. The V segment lost 0 bases and the J segment 0 bases; nucleotides outside the gene matches: 8. The CDR3 sequence is CASSLVGTGPLSTDTQYF. CDR3 bases: TGCGCCAGCAGCTTGGTCGGGACAGGGCCCCTTAGCACAGATACGCAGTATTTT.

The J gene is TRBJ1-2, the V gene TRBV19; 9 bases are a match to TRBD1. Germline V gene data show CDR1 as LNHDA and CDR2 as SQIVND (reference sequence). This CDR3 region has 15 residues. V was clipped by 6 bases and J by 1 base; unmatched bases: 6. The CDR3 sequence: CASSTGTGSNYGYTF. The CDR3 DNA sequence: TGTGCCAGTAGCACCGGGACAGGGAGTAACTATGGCTACACCTTC.

The CDR3 loop is CASSSGTFGGEQYF. The CDR3 region has the DNA TGTGCCAGCAGCTCCGGGACCTTCGGGGGAGAGCAGTACTTC. The chain recombines TRBV7-2 with TRBJ2-7; D is possibly TRBD2 (6 bases). The CDR3 covers 14 residues. The V end was cut by 4 bases, the J end by 7 bases, with 17 bases between. Germline V gene lookup returns CDR1 SGHTA and CDR2 FQGNSA.

The rearrangement uses TRBV28 and TRBJ2-7; D possibly corresponds to TRBD1 (6 bases). CDR1 and CDR2 (germline): MDHEN, SYDVKM. CDR3 length equals 15 residues. Deletions cut 6 bases from V and 1 base from J, with 16 bases between. CDR3 residues: CASRGDRFGSYEQYF. Written as DNA, the CDR3 is TGTGCCAGCAGGGGAGACAGGTTCGGGTCCTACGAGCAGTACTTC.

V is TRBV18 and J is TRBJ2-1; no definite D call. With 3 bases removed from V and 5 bases from J, the gap between germline ends came to 14 bases. This CDR3 contains 15 residues. The germline gives CDR1 KGHSH, CDR2 LQKENI. The CDR3 region is CASSPTRAPDNEQFF. DNA of the CDR3: TGTGCCAGCTCACCCACCCGCGCGCCCGACAATGAGCAGTTCTTC.

The chain combines TRBV29-1 with TRBJ2-7; 9 bases fit TRBD2. This CDR3 is built from 13 residues. Germline loops: CDR1 SQVTM, CDR2 ANQGSEA. J was trimmed by 6 bases and V by 7 bases; bases with no gene match: 10. The CDR3 DNA sequence: TGCAGCGCCGGCGGCCTAGCGGGAAGCGAGCAGTACTTC. This gives the protein CSAGGLAGSEQYF.

The V gene is TRBV2, the J gene TRBJ1-2; perhaps TRBD1 as D (5 bases). The ends were cut back, 4 bases at V and 1 base at J, with 7 bases in the middle. CDR3 size: 13 residues. CDR1 and CDR2 from the germline V gene are SNHLY and FYNNEI. CDR3 region: CASSGRGNYGYTF. CDR3 coding DNA: TGTGCCAGCAGTGGTAGGGGTAACTATGGCTACACCTTC.

This chain joins TRBV6-6 and TRBJ2-1, with 7 positions matching TRBD2. Germline-derived CDR1 and CDR2 are MNHNY and SVGAGI (reference sequence). The CDR3 is 16 amino acids. With V trimmed by 0 bases and J by 4 bases, 6 bases remained unmatched. CDR3 DNA sequence: TGTGCCAGCAGTTACTCTACAGCGGGGTTTTACAATGAGCAGTTCTTC. Its translation is CASSYSTAGFYNEQFF.

The J gene is TRBJ1-2, the V gene TRBV5-1, with D maybe TRBD1 (6 bases). Trimming took 6 bases from V and 3 from J, leaving 12 bases between them. The CDR3 is 13 residues long. Germline-derived CDR1 and CDR2 are SGHRS and YFSETQ. CDR3 DNA sequence: TGCGCCAGCACGGGGGGCAGGGACTATGGCTACACCTTC. Its protein is CASTGGRDYGYTF.

The chain links TRBV7-9 to TRBJ1-3; D is uncertain. V lost 2 bases and J 0 bases, leaving 5 bases between the germline ends. Germline-derived CDR1 and CDR2 are SEHNR and FQNEAQ (reference sequence). The CDR3 totals 14 residues. The CDR3 spells CASSLQASGNTIYF. Written as DNA, the CDR3 is TGTGCCAGCAGCTTACAAGCCTCTGGAAACACCATATATTTT.

V gene TRBV2 combines with J gene TRBJ2-2; TRBD1 might be the D (5 bases). CDR3 length equals 14 residues. The V gene's germline CDR1 is SNHLY and CDR2 FYNNEI. V was trimmed by 7 bases and J by 5 bases, leaving 14 bases between them. CDR3 sequence reads: CASTRFTGTGELFF. CDR3 DNA: TGTGCCAGCACTCGATTCACAGGTACCGGGGAGCTGTTTTTT.

The chain joins TRBV6-1 to TRBJ1-2; tentatively, D is TRBD1 (5 bases). V was trimmed by 11 bases and J by 7 bases, leaving 20 bases between them. The germline V gene encodes CDR1 MNHNS and CDR2 SASEGT. This CDR3 has 13 residues. CDR3 protein: CAARPAQGTGYTF. The CDR3 DNA reads as TGTGCCGCCCGCCCTGCCCAGGGCACTGGCTACACCTTC.

The rearrangement links TRBV5-4 to TRBJ1-6; D is perhaps TRBD1 (6 bases). Trimming shortened V by 4 bases and J by 3 bases, and 14 bases separated the two germline ends. Per germline, CDR1 SGHNT and CDR2 YYREEE (reference sequence). The CDR3 has 16 residues. CDR3 sequence: CASSRPGDNYNSPLHF. DNA of the CDR3: TGTGCCAGCAGCCGGCCCGGGGACAACTATAATTCACCCCTCCACTTT.

The rearrangement links TRBV18 to TRBJ1-4; 10 bases are shared with TRBD1. V dropped 3 bases and J dropped 2; count of bases not matched to a gene: 12. CDR3 length equals 19 residues. In germline, CDR1 is KGHSH, CDR2 LQKENI. This CDR3 is CASSPEGQGVSRTNEKLFF. The CDR3 DNA sequence: TGTGCCAGCTCACCGGAAGGACAGGGGGTGTCAAGGACTAATGAAAAACTGTTTTTT.

V is TRBV19 and J is TRBJ2-7, with 7 nucleotides matching TRBD2. Per the germline V gene, CDR1 is LNHDA and CDR2 is SQIVND (reference sequence). This CDR3 is 13 amino acids long. V gave up 11 bases and J gave up 1 base; unmatched junction bases: 8. The CDR3 reads CASRGRGSYEQYF. CDR3 coding DNA: TGTGCCTCCCGGGGGAGGGGATCCTACGAGCAGTACTTC.

V gene TRBV5-1 combines with J gene TRBJ2-4; D perhaps matches TRBD2 (6 bases). Trimming removed 1 base at V and 4 bases at J, with 18 bases between. Germline V gene data show CDR1 as SGHRS and CDR2 as YFSETQ. This CDR3 is built from 17 residues. CDR3 residues: CASSLFSGLEQKNIQYF. The CDR3 coding sequence is TGCGCCAGCAGCTTGTTCTCGGGACTGGAACAAAAAAACATTCAGTACTTC. Variable domain in full (rest from reference TRBV5-1 and TRBJ2-4): KAGVTQTPRYLIKTRGQQVTLSCSPISGHRSVSWYQQTPGQGLQFLFEYFSETQRNKGNFPGRFSGRQFSNSRSEMNVSTLELGDSALYLCASSLFSGLEQKNIQYFGAGTRLSVL.

The chain combines TRBV7-3 with TRBJ2-1, with 8 bases that match TRBD2. The CDR3 length is 15 residues. The junction had 6 bases not matched to a gene; V was cut back by 2 bases and J by 6 bases. Germline-derived CDR1 and CDR2 are SGHTA and FQGTGA. This chain's CDR3 is CASSLESGGFNEQFF. The DNA for the CDR3 is TGTGCCAGCAGCTTAGAGTCGGGGGGGTTCAATGAGCAGTTCTTC.

V and J are TRBV7-9 and TRBJ2-7, with a tentative D call TRBD2 (7 bases). This CDR3 comprises 15 residues. The ends were cut back, 4 bases at V and 6 bases at J, with 19 bases in the middle. The germline V gene encodes CDR1 SEHNR and CDR2 FQNEAQ (reference sequence). CDR3 amino acids: CASSSEWGGLSEQYF. The DNA of the CDR3 is TGTGCCAGCAGCTCGGAATGGGGGGGCTTGTCCGAGCAGTACTTC.

This chain uses TRBV7-6 with TRBJ2-5, with TRBD2 identical over 14 bases. The CDR3 runs to 17 residues. J gave up 6 bases and V 5 bases, and 11 bases lay outside the gene matches. The germline gives CDR1 SGHVS, CDR2 FNYEAQ. CDR3: CASSPQATSGGAQTQYF. The CDR3 bases are TGTGCCAGCAGCCCTCAAGCGACTAGCGGGGGGGCGCAGACCCAGTACTTC.

This rearrangement joins TRBV7-8 to TRBJ2-3; TRBD1 is a possible D gene (6 bases). Germline V gives CDR1 SGHVS, CDR2 FQNEAQ. The CDR3 consists of 14 residues. V was trimmed by 0 bases and J by 6 bases, leaving 10 bases between them. CDR3: CASSLAPGADTQYF. The CDR3 bases are TGTGCCAGCAGCTTAGCGCCAGGGGCGGATACGCAGTATTTT.

V gene TRBV4-1 combines with J gene TRBJ1-4, with D possibly TRBD1 on 6 matching bases. Germline-derived CDR1 and CDR2 are MGHRA and YSYEKL. V was pared by 4 bases and J by 8 bases, with 23 bases between. This CDR3 has 17 residues. The CDR3 DNA reads as TGCGCCAGCAGCCCACTCCCGGGACATTCCCAAGGGGAAAAACTGTTTTTT. Residues: CASSPLPGHSQGEKLFF.

The chain has TRBV6-1 and TRBJ2-5, with TRBD2 matching over 8 bases. The CDR3 contains 14 residues. The junction had 12 bases not matched to a gene; V was cut back by 10 bases and J by 5 bases. Germline CDR1 is MNHNS and CDR2 is SASEGT. The CDR3 sequence is CATRGGGLIETQYF. The DNA for the CDR3 is TGTGCCACCCGGGGGGGAGGCCTTATTGAGACCCAGTACTTC.

The chain employs TRBV5-1 and TRBJ1-2, with D perhaps matching TRBD1 (5 bases). Germline-derived CDR1 and CDR2 are SGHRS and YFSETQ. V was trimmed by 4 bases and J by 4 bases, leaving 14 bases between them. This CDR3 has 14 amino acids. The CDR3: CASSPERGSYGYTF. In DNA form, the CDR3 reads TGCGCCAGCAGCCCCGAAAGGGGATCCTATGGCTACACCTTC.